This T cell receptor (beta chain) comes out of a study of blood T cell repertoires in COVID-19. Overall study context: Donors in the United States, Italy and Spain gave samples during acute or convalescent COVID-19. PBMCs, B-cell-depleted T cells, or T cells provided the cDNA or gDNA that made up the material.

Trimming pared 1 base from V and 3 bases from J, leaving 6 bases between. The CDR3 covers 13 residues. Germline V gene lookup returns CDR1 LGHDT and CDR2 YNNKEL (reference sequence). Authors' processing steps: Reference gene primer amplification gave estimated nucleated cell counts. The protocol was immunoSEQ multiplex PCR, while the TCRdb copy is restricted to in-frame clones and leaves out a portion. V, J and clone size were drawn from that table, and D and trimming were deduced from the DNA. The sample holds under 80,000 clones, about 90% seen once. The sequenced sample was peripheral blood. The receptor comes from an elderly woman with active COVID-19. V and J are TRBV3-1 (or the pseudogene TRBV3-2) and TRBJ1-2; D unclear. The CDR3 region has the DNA TGTGCCAGCAGCCAAGCTACTGACTATGGCTACACCTTC. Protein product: CASSQATDYGYTF.